The 29 T cell receptor beta chains below were found in one sample sequenced in a study of identical twins. Each CDR3 protein gets one entry after TCRdb re-called the 5' RACE reads with MiXCR. The sample shows about 190,000 distinct CDR3 sequences, more than 15% of them seen only once. Separately, the same data were catalogued under a study of T cells expressing NK-cell markers.

The material sequenced was CD8+ T cells sorted from blood. Receptors were obtained from a young woman in good health.

J is TRBJ1-1 and V is TRBV19; the D gene is possibly TRBD1 (6 bases). Germline CDR1 LNHDA, CDR2 SQIVND (reference sequence). The CDR3 spans 11 residues. Trimming stripped 7 bases from V and 8 bases from J, with 11 bases between. The CDR3 spells CASNEGTEAFF. The CDR3 nucleotides read TGTGCCAGTAACGAGGGGACAGAAGCTTTCTTT.

The V and J genes are TRBV6-6 and TRBJ2-1; D remains ambiguous. The CDR3 is 13 amino acids. Per the germline V gene, CDR1 is MNHNY and CDR2 is SVGAGI (reference sequence). The V and J ends lost 5 bases and 7 bases respectively, with 12 bases between them. DNA of the CDR3: TGTGCCAGCAGTCCCCTTTGGTGGAATGAGCAGTTCTTC. Translation: CASSPLWWNEQFF.

The chain links TRBV6-1 to TRBJ2-5, with a possible D match to TRBD1 (5 bases). Germline lookup yields CDR1 MNHNS and CDR2 SASEGT. Trimming left V 6 bases short and J 2 bases short, with 13 bases between. The CDR3 sequence is 14 residues long. Here the CDR3 DNA reads TGTGCCAGCAGGCGGTCAGGGATACAAGAGACCCAGTACTTC. Translated, it gives CASRRSGIQETQYF.

This clonotype was seen a few times. This rearrangement joins TRBV9 to TRBJ2-7; D possibly corresponds to TRBD1 (6 bases). The germline V gene has CDR1 SGDLS and CDR2 YYNGEE. V was cut by 3 bases and J by 4 bases, with 14 bases left in between. The CDR3 runs 14 residues. This CDR3 reads CASSAGDRDYEQYF. The CDR3 nucleotides are TGTGCCAGCAGCGCAGGGGACCGGGATTACGAGCAGTACTTC.

J is TRBJ2-5 and V is TRBV10-3; TRBD1 might be the D (6 bases). V was shortened by 4 bases and J by 5 bases, with 20 bases between the two germline ends. The length of the CDR3 is 16 residues. Germline V CDR1 and CDR2: ENHRY, SYGVKD. CDR3 sequence reads: CAISVTGTPSAETQYF. The DNA for the CDR3 is TGTGCCATCAGTGTAACCGGGACACCCTCCGCGGAGACCCAGTACTTC.

The CDR3 DNA is TGTGCCAGCAGGACGACAGAGAACTATGGCTACACCTTC. This translates into CASRTTENYGYTF. The J gene is TRBJ1-2, the V gene TRBV6-2 or TRBV6-3; D is possibly TRBD1 (5 bases). The CDR3 is made up of 13 amino acids. Deletions cut 6 bases from V and 2 bases from J, with 10 bases between. Germline CDR1 and CDR2: MNHEY and SVGEGT.

The rearrangement uses TRBV9 and TRBJ2-3; D remains unclear. Germline loops: CDR1 SGDLS, CDR2 YYNGEE. V was clipped by 0 bases and J by 4 bases, with 9 bases between them. The CDR3 is 14 amino acids. As DNA, the CDR3 is TGTGCCAGCAGCGTAGTAAGTGGATCAGATACGCAGTATTTT. Translating it yields CASSVVSGSDTQYF. Using reference TRBV9 and TRBJ2-3 for the parts outside the CDR3, the full variable domain is DSGVTQTPKHLITATGQRVTLRCSPRSGDLSVYWYQQSLDQGLQFLIQYYNGEERAKGNILERFSAQQFPDLHSELNLSSLELGDSALYFCASSVVSGSDTQYFGPGTRLTVL.

The sample holds a few counts of this clonotype. This chain links TRBV12-5 with TRBJ2-1; TRBD2 agrees at 10 bases. CDR3 size: 16 residues. The V and J ends lost 4 bases and 7 bases, in that order; junction bases with no gene match: 10. Germline V gene lookup returns CDR1 LGHNT and CDR2 FRNRAP. In nucleotides, the CDR3 is TGTGCTAGTGGTTCGCCGACTAGCGGGTACGGTAATGAGCAGTTCTTC. Translation gives CASGSPTSGYGNEQFF.

This clonotype has only a few counts. This chain joins TRBV2 and TRBJ2-1; D unresolved. There are 14 residues in the CDR3. Germline assignment: CDR1 SNHLY and CDR2 FYNNEI. V dropped 4 bases and J dropped 9 bases, with 16 bases sitting between them. The CDR3 coding sequence is TGTGCCAGCAGTGGCCCCCCTGTTCCCACTGAGCAGTTCTTC. Translating gives CASSGPPVPTEQFF.

The gene calls are TRBV5-6 and TRBJ1-1, with a tentative D call TRBD1 (5 bases). With 2 bases removed from V and 1 base from J, the gap between germline ends came to 9 bases. Germline CDR1 is SGHDT and CDR2 is YYEEEE. The CDR3 is made up of 14 amino acids. The CDR3 here is CASSFGAANTEAFF. Here the CDR3 DNA reads TGTGCCAGCAGCTTTGGGGCGGCGAACACTGAAGCTTTCTTT.

This clonotype was recorded at least ten times. This chain connects TRBV5-1 to TRBJ1-1, with 9 bases identical to TRBD1. Germline V gene lookup returns CDR1 SGHRS and CDR2 YFSETQ. Losses at the gene ends were 4 bases for V and 3 bases for J; bases not matched to a gene: 7. The CDR3 has 15 amino acids. CDR3 sequence reads: CASSLPDRGDTEAFF. CDR3 nucleotides: TGCGCCAGCAGCCTGCCCGACAGGGGGGACACTGAAGCTTTCTTT.

This sequence joins TRBV27 and TRBJ2-3; 9 bases map to TRBD1. Germline loops: CDR1 MNHEY, CDR2 SMNVEV (reference sequence). V lost 5 bases to trimming and J lost 5 bases; unmatched junction nucleotides: 8. The CDR3 has 15 residues. The CDR3 bases are TGTGCCAGCAGTCCACGGACAGGGGTGATAGATACGCAGTATTTT. Translated, it gives CASSPRTGVIDTQYF.

This clonotype was seen ten or more times. The rearrangement joins TRBV2 to TRBJ2-7, with TRBD1 matching 9 bases. Per germline, CDR1 SNHLY and CDR2 FYNNEI. The J segment lost 4 bases and the V segment lost 8 bases, leaving 9 bases of the junction unmatched. The CDR3 is 14 amino acids. CDR3 nucleotides: TGTGCCAGCTATCTGGGACAGGGTATATACGAGCAGTACTTC. This sequence encodes CASYLGQGIYEQYF.

The CDR3 DNA follows: TGTGCCAGCAGCCCCGACTTGCCATGGATAGCCTACGAGCAGTACTTC. This codes for CASSPDLPWIAYEQYF. V is TRBV3-1 and J is TRBJ2-7; D gene uncertain. This CDR3 contains 16 residues. Trimming shortened V by 4 bases and J by 2 bases, and 18 bases separated the two germline ends. In germline, CDR1 is LGHDT, CDR2 YNNKEL (reference sequence).

J is TRBJ1-6 and V is TRBV12-3 or TRBV12-4; D is undetermined. Trimming stripped 5 bases from V and 0 bases from J, with 5 bases between. The CDR3 covers 14 residues. Written as DNA, the CDR3 is TGTGCCAGCAGTATGAGCTCCTATAATTCACCCCTCCACTTT. Translating it yields CASSMSSYNSPLHF.

This clonotype was observed a few times. The V and J genes are TRBV6-1 and TRBJ2-3, with D unresolved. The V gene lost 1 base and the J gene lost 5 bases, with 7 bases spanning the gap. Germline V gene sequence: CDR1 MNHNS, CDR2 SASEGT. The CDR3 has 13 residues. This chain's CDR3 is CASSEDYGDTQYF. CDR3 DNA: TGTGCCAGCAGTGAAGATTACGGAGATACGCAGTATTTT.

The chain has TRBV10-3 and TRBJ2-1, with D perhaps TRBD2 (5 bases). The CDR3 totals 16 residues. Germline CDR1 is ENHRY and CDR2 is SYGVKD. Trimming took 4 bases from V and 0 from J, leaving 13 bases between them. CDR3 protein: CAISGISGASYNEQFF. CDR3 bases: TGTGCCATCAGTGGCATCAGCGGTGCCTCCTACAATGAGCAGTTCTTC.

This clonotype was counted only a few times. V usage is TRBV7-9 and J usage is TRBJ1-4; D not resolved. There are 12 residues in the CDR3. CDR1 is SEHNR, CDR2 FQNEAQ, per germline (reference sequence). V was pared by 1 base and J by 9 bases, with 6 bases between. CDR3 region: CASSLVPQKLFF. In DNA, the CDR3 is TGTGCCAGCAGCTTAGTCCCGCAAAAACTGTTTTTT.

The rearrangement uses TRBV7-9 and TRBJ2-2, with D unclear. The germline gives CDR1 SEHNR, CDR2 FQNEAQ (reference sequence). Trimming stripped 3 bases from V and 15 bases from J, with 14 bases between. CDR3 length equals 12 residues. The CDR3 spells CASSFLEIGLFF. CDR3 nucleotide sequence: TGTGCCAGCAGCTTTTTGGAGATTGGTTTGTTTTTT. Together with reference TRBV7-9 and TRBJ2-2, the CDR3 gives the full variable domain: DTGVSQNPRHKITKRGQNVTFRCDPISEHNRLYWYRQTLGQGPEFLTYFQNEAQLEKSRLLSDRFSAERPKGSFSTLEIQRTEQGDSAMYLCASSFLEIGLFFGEGSRLTVL.

This clonotype was observed a few times. The chain has TRBV20-1 and TRBJ1-2; D is ambiguous. Per the germline V gene, CDR1 is DFQATT and CDR2 is SNEGSKA (reference sequence). The CDR3 is 11 residues long. Trimming removed 5 bases from V and 8 bases from J, with 12 bases in between. As DNA, the CDR3 is TGCAGTGCTTTGAGGGATGGAGGCTACACCTTC. Translated, it gives CSALRDGGYTF.

This clonotype came up a few times. The chain carries TRBV5-1 and TRBJ2-4; TRBD1 agrees at 10 bases. With 2 bases clipped from V and 7 bases from J, the junction kept 3 bases outside the gene matches. CDR1 and CDR2 from the germline V gene are SGHRS and YFSETQ. The CDR3 spans 14 residues. In DNA, the CDR3 is TGCGCCAGCAGCTTTGGGACAGGGGCGAACATTCAGTACTTC. Protein sequence: CASSFGTGANIQYF.

V and J are TRBV6-1 and TRBJ2-1; tentatively, D is TRBD1 (6 bases). The CDR3 covers 16 residues. V was trimmed by 2 bases and J by 4 bases, leaving 15 bases between them. In germline, CDR1 is MNHNS, CDR2 SASEGT. Here the CDR3 reads CASSERGSGAYNEQFF. The CDR3 DNA reads as TGTGCCAGCAGTGAAAGAGGGTCAGGGGCTTACAATGAGCAGTTCTTC.

This sequence joins TRBV11-2 and TRBJ2-5; weak D call: TRBD1 (6 bases). Trimming took 6 bases from V and 3 from J, leaving 17 bases between them. The V gene's germline CDR1 is SGHAT and CDR2 FQNNGV. The CDR3 contains 15 residues. CDR3 coding DNA: TGTGCCAGCAGGCCGGATTACGCAGGGGAAGAGACCCAGTACTTC. It specifies CASRPDYAGEETQYF.

CDR3 coding DNA: TGCAGTGCCCGACAAGGAGTATGGTACGAGCAGTACTTC. It specifies CSARQGVWYEQYF. This sequence joins TRBV20-1 and TRBJ2-7; D gene ambiguous. V dropped 6 bases and J dropped 4 bases, with 16 bases sitting between them. Germline-derived CDR1 and CDR2 are DFQATT and SNEGSKA (reference sequence). The CDR3 has 13 residues.

The chain joins TRBV6-6 to TRBJ1-1, with D uncertain. Germline CDR1 and CDR2: MNHNY and SVGAGI (reference sequence). The CDR3 consists of 13 residues. V was cut by 6 bases and J by 7 bases, with 15 bases left in between. The CDR3 DNA follows: TGTGCCAGCAGCCCCTCATCGAACGGTGAAGCTTTCTTT. This sequence encodes CASSPSSNGEAFF.

The CDR3 DNA sequence: TGTGCCAGCAGCTCTTTGGGACTAGCGGGGGGGTACGAGCAGTACTTC. Translated, it gives CASSSLGLAGGYEQYF. The genes are TRBV3-1 and TRBJ2-7; 16 bases fit TRBD2. The length of the CDR3 is 16 residues. Germline CDR1 is LGHDT and CDR2 is YNNKEL (reference sequence). Trimming cost V 5 bases and J 4 bases; bases outside gene matches: 5.

This clonotype was seen a few times. The chain combines TRBV6-2 or TRBV6-3 with TRBJ2-1; 8 bases line up with TRBD2. Germline V lookup: CDR1 MNHEY, CDR2 SVGEGT. The CDR3 runs to 14 residues. Trimming took 2 bases from V and 10 from J; bases not matched to a gene: 7. The CDR3 region is CASSYGGIAGEQFF. CDR3 sequence (DNA): TGTGCCAGCAGTTACGGCGGGATAGCGGGGGAGCAGTTCTTC.

This clonotype was observed a handful of times. The genes are TRBV27 and TRBJ1-1, with D possibly being TRBD1 (6 bases). This CDR3 region has 14 residues. V shed 3 bases and J shed 6 bases, with 14 bases lying between them. CDR1 and CDR2 (germline): MNHEY, SMNVEV (reference sequence). The CDR3 spells CASSFGGAKAEAFF. CDR3 sequence (DNA): TGTGCCAGCAGTTTTGGGGGCGCCAAAGCTGAAGCTTTCTTT.

This clonotype was counted between two and nine times. This chain connects TRBV5-1 to TRBJ2-1, with D possibly being TRBD2 (6 bases). V was cut by 2 bases and J by 2 bases, with 11 bases left in between. CDR1 is SGHRS, CDR2 YFSETQ, per germline. The CDR3 sequence is 15 residues long. The CDR3 nucleotides read TGCGCCAGCAGCTTTGAGACTAGTACCTACAATGAGCAGTTCTTC. Amino acid sequence: CASSFETSTYNEQFF. The full variable domain, completed using reference TRBV5-1 and TRBJ2-1, is KAGVTQTPRYLIKTRGQQVTLSCSPISGHRSVSWYQQTPGQGLQFLFEYFSETQRNKGNFPGRFSGRQFSNSRSEMNVSTLELGDSALYLCASSFETSTYNEQFFGPGTRLTVL.